This T cell receptor beta chain was observed in a study of PD-L1 blockade in urothelial cancer. Study in general: Patients' histories included 0 to 3 prior chemotherapy regimens. Across blood samples, T cells had a median count of approximately 140,000.

This CDR3 contains 11 residues. Germline CDR1 reads SGHRS; CDR2 reads YFSETQ. The V end lost 2 bases, the J end lost 8 bases, and 5 bases lay between the germline ends. TCRdb's table, derived via immunoSEQ multiplex PCR, lists solely in-frame clones and lacks some. The table shows 70,000 to 75,000 clones, with around 90% occurring only once. Individual patients had between 1 and 8 samples, taken pretreatment and on-treatment. This sample comprised PBMCs, obtained around atezolizumab (anti-PD-L1) treatment. This clonotype was obtained from a man aged 55-75 years with urothelial cancer. The chain has TRBV5-1 and TRBJ2-1; D call uncertain. The CDR3 DNA reads as TGCGCCAGCAGCTTAAGCGATGAGCAGTTCTTC. This codes for CASSLSDEQFF.